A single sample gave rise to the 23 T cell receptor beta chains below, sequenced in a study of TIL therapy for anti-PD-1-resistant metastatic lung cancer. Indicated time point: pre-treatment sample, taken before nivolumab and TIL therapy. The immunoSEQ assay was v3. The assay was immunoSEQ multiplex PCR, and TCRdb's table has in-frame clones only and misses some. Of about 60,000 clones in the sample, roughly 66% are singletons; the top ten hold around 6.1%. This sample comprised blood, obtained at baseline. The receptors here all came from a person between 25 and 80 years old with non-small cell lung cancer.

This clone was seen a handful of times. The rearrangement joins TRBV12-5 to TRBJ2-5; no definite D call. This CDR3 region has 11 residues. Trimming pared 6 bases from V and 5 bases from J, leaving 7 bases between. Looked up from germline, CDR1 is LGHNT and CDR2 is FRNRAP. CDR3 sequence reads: CASGDRETQYF. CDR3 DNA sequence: TGTGCTAGTGGGGACCGGGAGACCCAGTACTTC.

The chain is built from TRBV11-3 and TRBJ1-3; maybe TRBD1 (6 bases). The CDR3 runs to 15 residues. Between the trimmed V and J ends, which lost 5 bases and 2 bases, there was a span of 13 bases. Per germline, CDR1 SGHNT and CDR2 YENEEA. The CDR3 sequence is CASSATRGTGNTIYF. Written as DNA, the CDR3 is TGTGCCAGCAGCGCGACCAGGGGAACTGGAAACACCATATATTTT. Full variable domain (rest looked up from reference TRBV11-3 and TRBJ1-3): EAGVVQSPRYKIIEKKQPVAFWCNPISGHNTLYWYLQNLGQGPELLIRYENEEAVDDSQLPKDRFSAERLKGVDSTLKIQPAELGDSAVYLCASSATRGTGNTIYFGEGSWLTVV.

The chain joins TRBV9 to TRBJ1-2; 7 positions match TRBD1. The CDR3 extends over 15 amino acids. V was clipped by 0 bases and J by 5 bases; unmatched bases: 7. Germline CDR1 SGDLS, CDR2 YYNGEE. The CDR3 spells CASSVEARGEYGYTF. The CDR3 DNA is TGTGCCAGCAGCGTAGAGGCCAGGGGGGAGTATGGCTACACCTTC.

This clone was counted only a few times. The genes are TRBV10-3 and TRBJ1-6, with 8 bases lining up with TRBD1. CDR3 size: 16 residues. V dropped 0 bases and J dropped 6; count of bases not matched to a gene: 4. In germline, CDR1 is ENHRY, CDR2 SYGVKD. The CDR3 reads CAISESGQVTNSPLHF. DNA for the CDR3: TGTGCCATCAGTGAGTCGGGACAGGTGACTAATTCACCCCTCCACTTT.

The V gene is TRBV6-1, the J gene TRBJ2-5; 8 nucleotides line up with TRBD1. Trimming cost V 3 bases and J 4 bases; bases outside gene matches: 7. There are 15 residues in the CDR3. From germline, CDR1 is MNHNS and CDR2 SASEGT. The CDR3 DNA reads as TGTGCCAGCAGTGACGGCAGGGGGCCACGAGAGACCCAGTACTTC. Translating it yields CASSDGRGPRETQYF.

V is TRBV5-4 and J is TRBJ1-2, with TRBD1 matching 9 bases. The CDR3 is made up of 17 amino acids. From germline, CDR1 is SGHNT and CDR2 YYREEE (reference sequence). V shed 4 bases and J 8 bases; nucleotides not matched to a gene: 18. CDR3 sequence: CASSPGGSTGGTKGYTF. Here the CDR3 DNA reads TGTGCCAGCAGCCCTGGAGGCTCGACAGGGGGGACTAAAGGCTACACCTTC.

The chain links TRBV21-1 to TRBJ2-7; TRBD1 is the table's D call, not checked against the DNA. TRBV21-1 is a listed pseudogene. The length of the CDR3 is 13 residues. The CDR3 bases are TGTGCCAGCAGCCAGGGGAAGGGGCCCGGGCAGTACTTC. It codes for CASSQGKGPGQYF.

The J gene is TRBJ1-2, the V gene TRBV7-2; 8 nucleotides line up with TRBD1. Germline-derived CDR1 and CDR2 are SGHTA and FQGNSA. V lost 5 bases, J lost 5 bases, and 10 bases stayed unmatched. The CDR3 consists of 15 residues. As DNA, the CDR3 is TGTGCCAGCAGCCTTACCTCAGGGGGCGGGTATGGCTACACCTTC. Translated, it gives CASSLTSGGGYGYTF.

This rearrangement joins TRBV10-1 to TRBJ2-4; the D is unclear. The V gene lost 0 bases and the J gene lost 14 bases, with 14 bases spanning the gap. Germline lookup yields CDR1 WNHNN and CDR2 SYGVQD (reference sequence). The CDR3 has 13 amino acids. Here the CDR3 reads CASSESAGVGEYF. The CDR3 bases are TGCGCCAGCAGTGAGTCGGCTGGGGTTGGGGAGTACTTC.

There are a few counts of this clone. In DNA form, the CDR3 reads TGTGCCAGCAGTTTAGGGACAGGGGGTTCACCCCTCCACTTT. It translates to CASSLGTGGSPLHF. The V call is TRBV28, the J call TRBJ1-6, with TRBD1 matching over 11 bases. Germline values: CDR1 MDHEN, CDR2 SYDVKM. The ends lost 2 bases at V and 9 bases at J; junction bases unmatched: 0. CDR3 length: 14 amino acids.

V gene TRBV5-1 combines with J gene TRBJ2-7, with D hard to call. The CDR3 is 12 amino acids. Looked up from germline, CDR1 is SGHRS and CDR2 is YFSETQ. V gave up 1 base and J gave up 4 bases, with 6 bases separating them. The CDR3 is CASSLTGYEQYF. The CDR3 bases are TGCGCCAGCAGCTTGACCGGATACGAGCAGTACTTC.

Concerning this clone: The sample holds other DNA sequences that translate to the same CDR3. The CDR3 coding sequence is TGCGCCAGCAGCTTGGTGGCCGGATCCAATGAGCAGTTCTTC. Its translation: CASSLVAGSNEQFF. The genes are TRBV5-1 and TRBJ2-1, with D unclear. The CDR3 length is 14 residues. Germline CDR1 SGHRS, CDR2 YFSETQ. Deletions cut 0 bases from V and 6 bases from J, with 10 bases between.

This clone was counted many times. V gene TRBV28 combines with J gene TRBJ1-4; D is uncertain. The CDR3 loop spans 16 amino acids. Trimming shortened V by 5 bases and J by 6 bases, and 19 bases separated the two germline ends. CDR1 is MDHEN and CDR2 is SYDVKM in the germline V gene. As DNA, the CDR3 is TGTGCCAGCAGTGACCCTGTGGGGAGTAAAGATGAAAAACTGTTTTTT. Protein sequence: CASSDPVGSKDEKLFF. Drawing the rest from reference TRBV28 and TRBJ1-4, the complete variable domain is DVKVTQSSRYLVKRTGEKVFLECVQDMDHENMFWYRQDPGLGLRLIYFSYDVKMKEKGDIPEGYSVSREKKERFSLILESASTNQTSMYLCASSDPVGSKDEKLFFGSGTQLSVL.

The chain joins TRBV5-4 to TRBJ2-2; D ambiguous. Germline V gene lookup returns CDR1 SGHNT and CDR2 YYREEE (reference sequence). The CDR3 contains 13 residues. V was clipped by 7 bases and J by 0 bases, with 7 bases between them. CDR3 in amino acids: CASASANTGELFF. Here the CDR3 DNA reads TGTGCCAGCGCCTCAGCGAACACCGGGGAGCTGTTTTTT.

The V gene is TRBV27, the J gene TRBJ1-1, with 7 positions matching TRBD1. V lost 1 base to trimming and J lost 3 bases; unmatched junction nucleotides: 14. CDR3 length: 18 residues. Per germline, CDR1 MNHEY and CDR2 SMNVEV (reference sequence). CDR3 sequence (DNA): TGTGCCAGCAGTTTATACCCCCCGGGACAGTTCTTTGACACTGAAGCTTTCTTT. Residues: CASSLYPPGQFFDTEAFF.

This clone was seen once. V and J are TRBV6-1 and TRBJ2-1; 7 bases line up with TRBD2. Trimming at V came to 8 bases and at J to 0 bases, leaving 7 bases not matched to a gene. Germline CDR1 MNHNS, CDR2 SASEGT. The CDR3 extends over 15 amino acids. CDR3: CASASSGGSYNEQFF. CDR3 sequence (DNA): TGTGCCAGCGCATCTAGCGGCGGCTCCTACAATGAGCAGTTCTTC.

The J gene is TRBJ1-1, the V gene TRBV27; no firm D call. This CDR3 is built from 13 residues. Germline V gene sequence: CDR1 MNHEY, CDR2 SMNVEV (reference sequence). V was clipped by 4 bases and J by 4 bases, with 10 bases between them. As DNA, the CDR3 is TGTGCCAGCAGTTACGGATACAGCACTGAAGCTTTCTTT. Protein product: CASSYGYSTEAFF.

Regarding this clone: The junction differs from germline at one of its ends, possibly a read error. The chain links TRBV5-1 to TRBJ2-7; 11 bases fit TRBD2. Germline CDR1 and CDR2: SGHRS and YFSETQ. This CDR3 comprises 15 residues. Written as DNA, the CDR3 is TGCGCCAGCGGCTTGACTAGCGGGAATGGTAACGAGCAGTACTTC. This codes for CASGLTSGNGNEQYF.

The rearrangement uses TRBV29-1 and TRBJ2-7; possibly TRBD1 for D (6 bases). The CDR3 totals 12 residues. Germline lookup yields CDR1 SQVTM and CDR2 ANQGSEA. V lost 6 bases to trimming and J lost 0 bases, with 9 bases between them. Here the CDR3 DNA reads TGCAGCGTCGAGGGGGTCTCCTACGAGCAGTACTTC. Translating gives CSVEGVSYEQYF.

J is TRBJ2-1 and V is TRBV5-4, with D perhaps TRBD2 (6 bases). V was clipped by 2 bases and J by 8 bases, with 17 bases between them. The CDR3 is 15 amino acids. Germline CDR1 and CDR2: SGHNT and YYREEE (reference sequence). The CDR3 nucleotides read TGTGCCAGCAGCTTCTCCGGGCGGTCGGGGGATGAGCAGTTCTTC. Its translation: CASSFSGRSGDEQFF.

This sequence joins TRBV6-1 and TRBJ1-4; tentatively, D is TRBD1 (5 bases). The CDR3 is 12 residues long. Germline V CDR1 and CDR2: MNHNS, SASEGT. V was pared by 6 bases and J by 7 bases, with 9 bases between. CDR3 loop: CASRGPSEKLFF. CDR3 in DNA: TGTGCCAGCAGGGGACCCAGTGAAAAACTGTTTTTT.

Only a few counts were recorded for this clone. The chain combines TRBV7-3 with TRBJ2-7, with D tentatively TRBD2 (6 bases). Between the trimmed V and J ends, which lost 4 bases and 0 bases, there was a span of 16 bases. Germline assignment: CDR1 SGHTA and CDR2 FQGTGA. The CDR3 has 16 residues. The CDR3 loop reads CASSWGVSRNSYEQYF. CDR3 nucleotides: TGTGCCAGCAGCTGGGGGGTATCCCGCAACTCCTACGAGCAGTACTTC. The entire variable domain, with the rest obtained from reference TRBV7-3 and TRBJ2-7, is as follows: GAGVSQTPSNKVTEKGKYVELRCDPISGHTALYWYRQSLGQGPEFLIYFQGTGAADDSGLPNDRFFAVRPEGSVSTLKIQRTERGDSAVYLCASSWGVSRNSYEQYFGPGTRLTVT.

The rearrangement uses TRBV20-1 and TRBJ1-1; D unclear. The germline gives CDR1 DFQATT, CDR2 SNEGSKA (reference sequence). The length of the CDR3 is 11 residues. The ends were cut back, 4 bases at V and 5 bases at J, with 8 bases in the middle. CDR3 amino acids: CSATIGTEAFF. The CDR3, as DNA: TGCAGTGCTACAATAGGGACTGAAGCTTTCTTT.